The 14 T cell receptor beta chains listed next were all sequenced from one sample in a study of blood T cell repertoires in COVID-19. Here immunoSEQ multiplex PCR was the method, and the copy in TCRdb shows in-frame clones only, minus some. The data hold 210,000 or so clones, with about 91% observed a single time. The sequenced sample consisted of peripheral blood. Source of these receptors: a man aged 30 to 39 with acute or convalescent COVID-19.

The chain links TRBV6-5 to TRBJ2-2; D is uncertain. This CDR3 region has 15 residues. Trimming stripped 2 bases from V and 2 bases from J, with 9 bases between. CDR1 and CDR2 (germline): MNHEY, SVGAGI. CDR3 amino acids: CASSYLWANTGELFF. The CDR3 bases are TGTGCCAGCAGTTACCTTTGGGCAAACACCGGGGAGCTGTTTTTT.

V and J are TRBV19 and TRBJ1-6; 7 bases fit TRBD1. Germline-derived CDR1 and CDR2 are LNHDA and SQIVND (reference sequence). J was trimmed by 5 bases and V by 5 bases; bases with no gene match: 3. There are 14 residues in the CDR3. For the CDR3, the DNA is TGTGCCAGTAGTCCACAGGGGAATAATTCACCCCTCCACTTT. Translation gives CASSPQGNNSPLHF.

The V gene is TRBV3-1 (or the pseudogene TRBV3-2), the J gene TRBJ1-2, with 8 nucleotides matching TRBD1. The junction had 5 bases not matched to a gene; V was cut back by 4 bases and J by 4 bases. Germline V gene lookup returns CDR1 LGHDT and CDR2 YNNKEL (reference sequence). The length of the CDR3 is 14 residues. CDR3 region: CASSPTGAGYGYTF. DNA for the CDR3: TGTGCCAGCAGCCCGACAGGGGCGGGCTATGGCTACACCTTC.

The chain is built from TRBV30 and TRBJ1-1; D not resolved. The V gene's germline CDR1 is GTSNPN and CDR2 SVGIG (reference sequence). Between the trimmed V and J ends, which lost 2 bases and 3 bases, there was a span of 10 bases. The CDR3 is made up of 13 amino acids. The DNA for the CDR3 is TGTGCCTGGAGTACGGGGAGGGACACTGAAGCTTTCTTT. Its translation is CAWSTGRDTEAFF.

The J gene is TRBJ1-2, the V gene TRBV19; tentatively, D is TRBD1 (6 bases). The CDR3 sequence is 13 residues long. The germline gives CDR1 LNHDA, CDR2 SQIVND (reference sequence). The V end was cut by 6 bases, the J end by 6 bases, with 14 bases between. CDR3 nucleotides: TGTGCCAGTAGCTCCGACAGGCGAGATGGCTACACCTTC. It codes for CASSSDRRDGYTF.

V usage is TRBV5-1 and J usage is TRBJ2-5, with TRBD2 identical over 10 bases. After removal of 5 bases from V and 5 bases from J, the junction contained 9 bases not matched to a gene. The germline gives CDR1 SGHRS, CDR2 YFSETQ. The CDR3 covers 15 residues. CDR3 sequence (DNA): TGCGCCAGCAGTAGTTTAGCGGGAGGAAAGGAGACCCAGTACTTC. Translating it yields CASSSLAGGKETQYF. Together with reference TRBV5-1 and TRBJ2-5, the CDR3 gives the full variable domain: KAGVTQTPRYLIKTRGQQVTLSCSPISGHRSVSWYQQTPGQGLQFLFEYFSETQRNKGNFPGRFSGRQFSNSRSEMNVSTLELGDSALYLCASSSLAGGKETQYFGPGTRLLVL.

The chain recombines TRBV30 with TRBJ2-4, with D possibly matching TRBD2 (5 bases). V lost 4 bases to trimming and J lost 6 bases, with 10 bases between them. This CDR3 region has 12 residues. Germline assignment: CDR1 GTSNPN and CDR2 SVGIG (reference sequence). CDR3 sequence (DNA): TGTGCCTGGAACCGTGGGAGAAACATTCAGTACTTC. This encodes CAWNRGRNIQYF. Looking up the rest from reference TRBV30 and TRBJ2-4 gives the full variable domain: SQTIHQWPATLVQPVGSPLSLECTVEGTSNPNLYWYRQAAGRGLQLLFYSVGIGQISSEVPQNLSASRPQDRQFILSSKKLLLSDSGFYLCAWNRGRNIQYFGAGTRLSVL.

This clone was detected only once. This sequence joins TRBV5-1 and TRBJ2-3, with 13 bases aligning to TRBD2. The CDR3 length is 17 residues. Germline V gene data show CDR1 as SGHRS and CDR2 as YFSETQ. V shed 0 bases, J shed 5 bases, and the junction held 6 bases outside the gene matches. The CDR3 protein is CASSLGLLAGGEDTQYF. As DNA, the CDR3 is TGCGCCAGCAGCTTGGGGTTACTAGCGGGAGGGGAAGATACGCAGTATTTT.

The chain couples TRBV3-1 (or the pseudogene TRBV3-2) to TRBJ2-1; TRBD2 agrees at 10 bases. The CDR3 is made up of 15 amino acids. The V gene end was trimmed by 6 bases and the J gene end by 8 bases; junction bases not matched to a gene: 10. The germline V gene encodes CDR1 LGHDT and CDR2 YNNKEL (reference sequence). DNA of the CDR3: TGTGCCAGCAGACCAACTAGCGGGAAAAACTATGAGCAGTTCTTC. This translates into CASRPTSGKNYEQFF.

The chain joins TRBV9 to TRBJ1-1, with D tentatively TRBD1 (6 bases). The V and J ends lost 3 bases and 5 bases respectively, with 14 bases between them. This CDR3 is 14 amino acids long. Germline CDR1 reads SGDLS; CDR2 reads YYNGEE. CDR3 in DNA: TGTGCCAGCAGCGCCCCAGGGGTAGGGACTGAAGCTTTCTTT. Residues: CASSAPGVGTEAFF.

The CDR3 DNA reads as TGTGCCAGCAGCTTAGATCGGAGGGGCTACACCTTC. It codes for CASSLDRRGYTF. This chain links TRBV11-1 with TRBJ1-2; D not resolved. Per the germline V gene, CDR1 is SGHAT and CDR2 is FQDESV (reference sequence). V dropped 1 base and J dropped 8 bases, with 8 bases sitting between them. This CDR3 has 12 amino acids.

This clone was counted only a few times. CDR3 residues: CSWVLAGGADTQYF. The CDR3 DNA sequence: TGCAGTTGGGTACTAGCGGGAGGGGCAGATACGCAGTATTTT. V and J are TRBV29-1 and TRBJ2-3; 13 bases are shared with TRBD2. The germline CDR1 and CDR2 sequences are SQVTM and ANQGSEA. This CDR3 region has 14 residues.

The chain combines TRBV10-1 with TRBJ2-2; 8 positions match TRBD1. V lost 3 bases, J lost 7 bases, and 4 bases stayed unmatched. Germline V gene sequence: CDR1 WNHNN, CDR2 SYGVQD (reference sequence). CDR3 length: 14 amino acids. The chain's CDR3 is CASSEYRGVGELFF. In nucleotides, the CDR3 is TGCGCCAGCAGTGAATACAGGGGGGTCGGGGAGCTGTTTTTT.

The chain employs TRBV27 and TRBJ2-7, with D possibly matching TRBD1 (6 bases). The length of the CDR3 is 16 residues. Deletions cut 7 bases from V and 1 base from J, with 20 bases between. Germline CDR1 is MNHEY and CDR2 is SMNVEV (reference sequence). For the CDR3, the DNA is TGTGCCAGCAATGCACAGGGATTGCCCGGGTCCTACGAGCAGTACTTC. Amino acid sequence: CASNAQGLPGSYEQYF.